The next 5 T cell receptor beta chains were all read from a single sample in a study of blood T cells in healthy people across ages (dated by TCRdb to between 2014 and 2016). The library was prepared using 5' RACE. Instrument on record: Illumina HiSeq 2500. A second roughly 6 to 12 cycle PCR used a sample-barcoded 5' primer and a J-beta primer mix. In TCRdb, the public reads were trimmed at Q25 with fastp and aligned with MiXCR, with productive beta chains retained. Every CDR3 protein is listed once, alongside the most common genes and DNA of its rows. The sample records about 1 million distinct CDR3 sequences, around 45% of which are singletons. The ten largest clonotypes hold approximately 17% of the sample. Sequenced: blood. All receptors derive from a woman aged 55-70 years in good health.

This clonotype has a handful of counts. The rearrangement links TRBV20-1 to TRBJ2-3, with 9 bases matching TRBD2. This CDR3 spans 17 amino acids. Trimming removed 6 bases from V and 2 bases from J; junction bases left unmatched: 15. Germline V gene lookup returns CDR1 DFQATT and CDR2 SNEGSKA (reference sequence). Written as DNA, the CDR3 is TGCAGTGCCGGTAAAAGTATAGCGGGAGTTTCCACAGATACGCAGTATTTT. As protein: CSAGKSIAGVSTDTQYF.

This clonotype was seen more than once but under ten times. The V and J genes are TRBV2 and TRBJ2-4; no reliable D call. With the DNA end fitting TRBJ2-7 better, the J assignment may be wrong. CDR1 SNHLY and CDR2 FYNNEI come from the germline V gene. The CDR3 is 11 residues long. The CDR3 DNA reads TGTGCCAGCAGTGAAATGGACGAGCAGTACTTC. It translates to CASSEMDEQYF.

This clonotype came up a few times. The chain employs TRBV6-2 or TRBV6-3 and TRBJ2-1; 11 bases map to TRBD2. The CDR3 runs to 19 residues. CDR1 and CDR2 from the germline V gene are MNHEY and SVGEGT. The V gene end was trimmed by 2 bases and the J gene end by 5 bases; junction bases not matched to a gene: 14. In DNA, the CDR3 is TGTGCCAGCAGTTACCTGACTAGCGGGACAATGCCCGGTCACAATGAGCAGTTCTTC. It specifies CASSYLTSGTMPGHNEQFF.

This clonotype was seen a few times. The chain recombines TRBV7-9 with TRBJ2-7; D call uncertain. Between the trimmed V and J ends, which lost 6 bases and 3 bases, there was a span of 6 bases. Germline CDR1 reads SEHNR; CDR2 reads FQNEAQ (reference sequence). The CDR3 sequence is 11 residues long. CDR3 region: CASRGYYEQYF. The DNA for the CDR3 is TGTGCCAGCAGGGGATACTACGAGCAGTACTTC.

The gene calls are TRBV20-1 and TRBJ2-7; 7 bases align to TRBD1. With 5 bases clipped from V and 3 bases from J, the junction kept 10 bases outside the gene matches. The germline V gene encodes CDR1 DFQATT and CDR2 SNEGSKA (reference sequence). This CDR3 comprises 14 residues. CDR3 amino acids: CSAPRTGGLYEQYF. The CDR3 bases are TGCAGTGCTCCTCGGACAGGTGGGCTCTACGAGCAGTACTTC.